A single sample is the source of the 7 T cell receptor beta chains below, sequenced in a study of CD4 T cells in relation to SARS-CoV-2 and coronaviruses. Profiled with immunoSEQ multiplex PCR; TCRdb holds only in-frame clones, not every one. The sample carries 50,000 to 70,000 clones, about 90% recorded once. Unexposed donor CD4+ T cells date from 2011-2018, before the COVID-19 pandemic. Sequencing was carried out using memory CD4+ T cells from PBMCs. The receptors here all came from a human donor in good health.

This chain uses TRBV30 with TRBJ1-6, with TRBD1 as a possible D gene (5 bases). Per the germline V gene, CDR1 is GTSNPN and CDR2 is SVGIG (reference sequence). CDR3 length: 13 amino acids. The ends were cut back, 2 bases at V and 8 bases at J, with 10 bases in the middle. This CDR3 reads CAWSSGGDSPLHF. The CDR3 DNA follows: TGTGCCTGGAGTTCGGGGGGGGATTCACCCCTCCACTTT.

The chain has TRBV18 and TRBJ2-3; the match to TRBD2 covers 15 bases. CDR1 and CDR2 (germline): KGHSH, LQKENI. V was pared by 5 bases and J by 1 base, with 7 bases of the junction left unmatched. This CDR3 contains 18 residues. The CDR3 loop reads CASSSGLAGGWGTDTQYF. CDR3 DNA sequence: TGTGCCAGCTCATCGGGACTAGCGGGAGGATGGGGCACAGATACGCAGTATTTT.

Concerning this clone: The junction differs from germline at one of its ends, possibly a read error. The chain is built from TRBV5-1 and TRBJ2-1; 7 bases match TRBD2. The germline V gene encodes CDR1 SGHRS and CDR2 YFSETQ. The CDR3 is made up of 16 amino acids. The CDR3 here is CASSSTPSGSNNEQFF. In nucleotides, the CDR3 is TGCGCCAGCAGCTCAACGCCTAGCGGCTCCAACAATGAGCAGTTCTTC.

This chain links TRBV7-3 with TRBJ2-7, with D possibly TRBD2 on 7 matching bases. Trimming took 5 bases from V and 5 from J, leaving 22 bases between them. Germline V lookup: CDR1 SGHTA, CDR2 FQGTGA. The CDR3 length is 16 residues. Written as DNA, the CDR3 is TGTGCCAGCAGCCTTAGTGGGGGGGCCCCGCCCCACGAGCAGTACTTC. Residues: CASSLSGGAPPHEQYF.

The chain couples TRBV5-4 to TRBJ2-3; 9 bases line up with TRBD2. The CDR3 is 16 amino acids. The germline V gene has CDR1 SGHNT and CDR2 YYREEE (reference sequence). V dropped 2 bases and J dropped 8; count of bases not matched to a gene: 12. Here the CDR3 reads CASSFGGGGAEGTQYF. CDR3 bases: TGTGCCAGCAGCTTTGGTGGCGGGGGGGCCGAGGGTACGCAGTATTTT.

The chain couples TRBV18 to TRBJ2-2; unclear D gene. Germline V CDR1 and CDR2: KGHSH, LQKENI. This CDR3 region has 14 residues. Trimming shortened V by 2 bases and J by 4 bases, and 8 bases separated the two germline ends. CDR3 protein: CASSPSAGTGELFF. The DNA of the CDR3 is TGTGCCAGCTCACCAAGTGCAGGCACCGGGGAGCTGTTTTTT.

V and J are TRBV7-2 and TRBJ2-1; D remains ambiguous. The CDR3 contains 13 residues. CDR1 and CDR2 (germline): SGHTA, FQGNSA. The V end was cut by 3 bases, the J end by 5 bases, with 8 bases between. The CDR3 DNA is TGTGCCAGCAGCTTTACGGTGGACAATGAGCAGTTCTTC. It yields the protein CASSFTVDNEQFF. The full variable domain, its missing parts supplied by reference TRBV7-2 and TRBJ2-1, is GAGVSQSPSNKVTEKGKDVELRCDPISGHTALYWYRQSLGQGLEFLIYFQGNSAPDKSGLPSDRFSAERTGGSVSTLTIQRTQQEDSAVYLCASSFTVDNEQFFGPGTRLTVL.